Shown below are 23 T cell receptor beta chains from a single sample sequenced in a study of blood T cell repertoires in COVID-19 (dated by TCRdb to between 2020 and 2021). The library was made by the immunoSEQ multiplex PCR assay. TCRdb took this table from immuneACCESS and kept in-frame rearrangements with V and J called. Such tables lack part of the clones; where checked against another copy, unresolved V genes explain under half of the gap, and the rest is unexplained. The sample table holds under 250,000 clones, of which roughly 90% were seen once. Jointly, the top ten make up about 4.8% of the sample. Material: peripheral blood. The source of these receptors is a woman in her 40s with acute or convalescent COVID-19.

This clone was observed a single time. This rearrangement joins TRBV6-5 to TRBJ1-1; 7 bases are a match to TRBD1. V was clipped by 6 bases and J by 1 base; unmatched bases: 5. The CDR3 is made up of 14 amino acids. From germline, CDR1 is MNHEY and CDR2 SVGAGI. This CDR3 reads CASRTGSRNTEAFF. CDR3 DNA sequence: TGTGCCAGCAGGACAGGGTCGAGGAACACTGAAGCTTTCTTT.

This chain links TRBV19 with TRBJ1-5; TRBD1 aligns across 9 bases. The CDR3 totals 20 residues. From germline, CDR1 is LNHDA and CDR2 SQIVND (reference sequence). With V trimmed by 0 bases and J by 1 base, 13 bases remained unmatched. CDR3 protein: CASSIDRMIPGQGSNQPQHF. CDR3 in DNA: TGTGCCAGTAGTATAGATCGGATGATTCCGGGACAGGGCAGCAATCAGCCCCAGCATTTT.

The chain combines TRBV27 with TRBJ2-3; no firm D call. Germline CDR1 is MNHEY and CDR2 is SMNVEV (reference sequence). V was pared by 2 bases and J by 2 bases, with 11 bases between. The CDR3 has 15 residues. The CDR3: CASSLRRSTTDTQYF. In nucleotides, the CDR3 is TGTGCCAGCAGTTTACGCAGGTCAACCACAGATACGCAGTATTTT.

The V gene is TRBV5-1, the J gene TRBJ1-6; 7 bases are shared with TRBD1. V gave up 3 bases and J gave up 10 bases; unmatched junction bases: 10. The CDR3 contains 15 residues. Germline values: CDR1 SGHRS, CDR2 YFSETQ. The CDR3 reads CASSWKGAEESPLHF. As DNA, the CDR3 is TGCGCCAGCAGCTGGAAGGGGGCGGAAGAATCACCCCTCCACTTT.

A single count supports this clone. J is TRBJ1-6 and V is TRBV4-1; TRBD1 agrees at 7 bases. In germline, CDR1 is MGHRA, CDR2 YSYEKL. The CDR3 covers 17 residues. V shed 0 bases, J shed 6 bases, and the junction held 8 bases outside the gene matches. Here the CDR3 DNA reads TGCGCCAGCAGCCAAGATGTCCGGGACAGCTTTAATTCACCCCTCCACTTT. It specifies CASSQDVRDSFNSPLHF.

The chain carries TRBV7-2 and TRBJ1-2; no firm D call. CDR1 SGHTA and CDR2 FQGNSA come from the germline V gene. Deletions cut 2 bases from V and 0 bases from J, with 10 bases between. There are 15 residues in the CDR3. The CDR3 loop is CASSLSRGANYGYTF. As DNA, the CDR3 is TGTGCCAGCAGCTTATCCAGAGGAGCTAACTATGGCTACACCTTC.

The chain joins TRBV6-6 to TRBJ2-7, with D hard to call. The CDR3 extends over 13 amino acids. V was trimmed by 1 base and J by 2 bases, leaving 6 bases between them. Germline CDR1 and CDR2: MNHNY and SVGAGI (reference sequence). The CDR3 is CASSYLQTYEQYV. The CDR3 DNA follows: TGTGCCAGCAGTTACTTACAGACCTACGAGCAGTACGTC.

The chain joins TRBV2 to TRBJ2-1, with TRBD2 identical over 7 bases. Germline CDR1 and CDR2: SNHLY and FYNNEI. V dropped 9 bases and J dropped 8; count of bases not matched to a gene: 10. This CDR3 spans 13 amino acids. The CDR3 sequence is CARTGLGYYEQFF. The CDR3 DNA reads TGTGCCAGAACCGGACTAGGGTACTATGAGCAGTTCTTC.

The V call is TRBV5-5, the J call TRBJ1-2; D not certain. Germline lookup yields CDR1 SGHKS and CDR2 YYEKEE (reference sequence). V lost 2 bases and J lost 6, with 17 bases in between. This CDR3 is built from 15 residues. DNA of the CDR3: TGTGCCAGCAGCTTATCCTCATCCGGACTCAATGGCTACACCTTC. Its translation: CASSLSSSGLNGYTF.

This clone has just one count. J is TRBJ1-5 and V is TRBV10-3; 9 bases agree with TRBD1. Unmatched junction bases numbered 4, after V lost 2 bases and J lost 5 bases. This CDR3 region has 15 residues. In germline, CDR1 is ENHRY, CDR2 SYGVKD. CDR3 sequence reads: CAISEGTGNYQPQHF. The CDR3 nucleotides read TGTGCCATCAGTGAGGGGACAGGGAACTATCAGCCCCAGCATTTT.

This clone is a singleton in its sample. The chain joins TRBV6-5 to TRBJ2-7; 11 bases line up with TRBD1. The J segment lost 5 bases and the V segment lost 10 bases, leaving 4 bases of the junction unmatched. Germline V gene lookup returns CDR1 MNHEY and CDR2 SVGAGI. CDR3 size: 12 residues. CDR3 DNA: TGTGCCACGGACAGGGGGCTCCACGAGCAGTACGTC. Translation: CATDRGLHEQYV.

In this sample, this clone turned up a few times. This chain connects TRBV6-5 to TRBJ1-5; TRBD1 might be the D (5 bases). Germline loops: CDR1 MNHEY, CDR2 SVGAGI. V lost 6 bases and J lost 9, with 15 bases in between. The CDR3 has 13 amino acids. The CDR3 nucleotides read TGTGCCAGCAGCGGCGTCAGGGAAGGGCCCCAGCATTTT. It encodes CASSGVREGPQHF.

The chain couples TRBV10-3 to TRBJ1-6; D is ambiguous. V shed 6 bases and J shed 7 bases, with 16 bases lying between them. This CDR3 is 15 amino acids long. Germline lookup yields CDR1 ENHRY and CDR2 SYGVKD. CDR3 nucleotide sequence: TGTGCCATCAGAACCCAGGCCGATGGGAATTCACCCCTCCACTTT. Protein: CAIRTQADGNSPLHF.

This chain connects TRBV19 to TRBJ1-1; 7 positions match TRBD1. CDR1 is LNHDA and CDR2 is SQIVND in the germline V gene (reference sequence). CDR3 length: 12 residues. V lost 8 bases and J lost 4; bases outside the gene matches: 4. CDR3 region: CASFRGATEAFF. CDR3 nucleotide sequence: TGTGCCAGTTTCAGGGGGGCCACTGAAGCTTTCTTT.

The gene calls are TRBV7-8 and TRBJ2-5, with 8 bases identical to TRBD1. V was clipped by 5 bases and J by 5 bases; unmatched bases: 10. Germline CDR1 reads SGHVS; CDR2 reads FQNEAQ. The CDR3 spans 15 residues. CDR3 bases: TGTGCCAGCAGCGGTAGACAGGGGTCGGATGAGACCCAGTACTTC. Translated: CASSGRQGSDETQYF.

The genes are TRBV5-1 and TRBJ1-3, with D possibly being TRBD1 (5 bases). The V and J ends lost 3 bases and 4 bases respectively, with 14 bases between them. Germline CDR1 SGHRS, CDR2 YFSETQ. The CDR3 is 15 residues long. In DNA, the CDR3 is TGCGCCAGCAGCTCGACCCCAGGGTCCGGAAACACCATATATTTT. It is translated as CASSSTPGSGNTIYF.

V gene TRBV5-1 combines with J gene TRBJ2-5; D unresolved. Trimming left V 4 bases short and J 1 base short, with 11 bases between. The CDR3 length is 14 residues. In germline, CDR1 is SGHRS, CDR2 YFSETQ. CDR3 sequence (DNA): TGCGCCAGCAGCGTTTCGAGAACCCAAGAGACCCAGTACTTC. Amino acids: CASSVSRTQETQYF.

The chain uses TRBV7-3 and TRBJ2-1, with 8 bases identical to TRBD2. Trimming cost V 1 base and J 2 bases; bases outside gene matches: 4. The CDR3 covers 16 residues. CDR1 is SGHTA, CDR2 FQGTGA, per germline. This CDR3 is CASSLIGGAAYNEQFF. CDR3 bases: TGTGCCAGCAGCTTAATCGGGGGGGCCGCCTACAATGAGCAGTTCTTC.

The chain combines TRBV9 with TRBJ1-2; the D is unclear. This CDR3 has 14 amino acids. Germline V gene data show CDR1 as SGDLS and CDR2 as YYNGEE. Trimming shortened V by 0 bases and J by 2 bases, and 8 bases separated the two germline ends. The CDR3 nucleotides read TGTGCCAGCAGCGTAGCGAGTCACAACTATGGCTACACCTTC. It is translated as CASSVASHNYGYTF.

CDR3 sequence (DNA): TGTGCCAGCAGCCCTGGGAGCTCTAGACTACAGTACGTC. Translation: CASSPGSSRLQYV. This sequence joins TRBV13 and TRBJ2-7, with D perhaps matching TRBD2 (5 bases). Per germline, CDR1 PRHDT and CDR2 FYEKMQ (reference sequence). With 5 bases removed from V and 10 bases from J, the gap between germline ends came to 18 bases. This CDR3 has 13 residues.

The V call is TRBV15, the J call TRBJ1-4; possible D gene TRBD1, 6 bases. The V end was cut by 0 bases, the J end by 5 bases, with 13 bases between. This CDR3 has 16 amino acids. In germline, CDR1 is LNHNV, CDR2 YYDKDF (reference sequence). The CDR3 sequence: CATSREEDRWNEKLFF. The CDR3 DNA sequence: TGTGCCACCAGCAGAGAAGAGGACAGATGGAATGAAAAACTGTTTTTT.

The V call is TRBV14, the J call TRBJ1-4, with D unresolved. This CDR3 contains 11 residues. Per germline, CDR1 SGHDN and CDR2 FVKESK. V dropped 1 base and J dropped 14 bases, with 8 bases sitting between them. This CDR3 reads CASSQAVRLFF. In nucleotides, the CDR3 is TGTGCCAGCAGCCAAGCGGTTCGGCTGTTTTTT.

The J gene is TRBJ1-2, the V gene TRBV4-2; D uncertain. This CDR3 is built from 15 residues. Per germline, CDR1 LGHNA and CDR2 YNFKEQ. V was cut by 0 bases and J by 4 bases, with 12 bases left in between. CDR3 amino acids: CASSQEEAARYGYTF. The CDR3 coding sequence is TGTGCCAGCAGCCAAGAAGAGGCAGCCCGCTATGGCTACACCTTC.